What follows is one T cell receptor (beta chain) and its context. The specificity of this receptor is unknown. Base qualities are not recorded, but no much larger clone differs from it by a single base. The data belong to a study of blood T cell repertoires in COVID-19 (TCRdb year 2020). The study in broad terms: The collaborator samples originated in the United States, Italy and Spain and spanned the acute and convalescent phases of COVID-19. Samples were obtained from the ongoing ImmuneRACE study (first 160 participants) and from 950 to 1,500 subjects provided by 6 global collaborators. Where available, HLA class I and class II types were taken from metadata supplied by the sample provider and were not determined by assay-based typing. The prospective study material was composed of cDNA or gDNA derived from T cells, B-cell-depleted T cells, or PBMCs. A freely available public database, intended as a resource for researchers studying the immune response to SARS-CoV-2, is where the repertoires were released. Deeply sampled blood TCRbeta repertoires from subjects exposed to, actively infected with, or recovered from COVID-19 were included in the dataset. Sample metadata almost always included a de-identified subject ID, COVID-19 status, age in years and sex. Paper-wide results and their limitations: How much clinical and demographic metadata was included differed by source and by participant, and the metadata was provided uncurated.

The immunoSEQ Assay, a bias-controlled multiplex PCR, was used to amplify TCRbeta CDR3 regions from genomic DNA. In the authors' own workflow: Nucleated cell counts per sample were estimated from amplification of reference gene primers within the assay. To quantify the absolute abundance of each unique TCRbeta CDR3 rearrangement, sequence reads were collapsed and filtered. For each sample, productive Simpson clonality was calculated by taking the square root of Simpson's diversity index across productive rearrangements. Imported from immuneACCESS, the table was reduced by TCRdb to in-frame sequences with V and J called. These copies leave out some clones; in studies compared against another copy, an unresolved V gene accounts for under half, and the cause of the remainder is not known. The DNA was the basis for D and trimming; V, J and clone size are from that table. The sample has 90,000 to 150,000 clones on record, over 75% of them singletons. Together, the top ten hold around 9.9% of the sample.

Whole blood was collected in K2EDTA tubes by collaborating institutions according to the institutions' own protocols. For TCRbeta analysis, collaborators shipped samples in one of three forms: frozen whole blood, isolated PBMCs, or DNA extracted from either of those sample types. Inclusive of the bounding cysteine and phenylalanine, the CDR3 is 14 residues long. Kept here is only the CDR3 DNA, which spans 42 bases and is read in frame from base 1. As encoded in the germline V gene, CDR1 is ENHRY while CDR2 is SYGVKD. V is clipped by 7 bases and J by 3 bases, and the sequence between their germline boundaries is 10 bases long.

The V and J genes are TRBV10-3 and TRBJ2-6; a weak D assignment points to TRBD1 (5 bases agree). The specimen was peripheral blood. This TCR was recovered from a man older than 75 with acute or convalescent COVID-19. The DNA reads TGTGCCATCACCCAGGGTGGTGGGGCCAACGTCCTGACTTTC. This codes for CAITQGGGANVLTF.